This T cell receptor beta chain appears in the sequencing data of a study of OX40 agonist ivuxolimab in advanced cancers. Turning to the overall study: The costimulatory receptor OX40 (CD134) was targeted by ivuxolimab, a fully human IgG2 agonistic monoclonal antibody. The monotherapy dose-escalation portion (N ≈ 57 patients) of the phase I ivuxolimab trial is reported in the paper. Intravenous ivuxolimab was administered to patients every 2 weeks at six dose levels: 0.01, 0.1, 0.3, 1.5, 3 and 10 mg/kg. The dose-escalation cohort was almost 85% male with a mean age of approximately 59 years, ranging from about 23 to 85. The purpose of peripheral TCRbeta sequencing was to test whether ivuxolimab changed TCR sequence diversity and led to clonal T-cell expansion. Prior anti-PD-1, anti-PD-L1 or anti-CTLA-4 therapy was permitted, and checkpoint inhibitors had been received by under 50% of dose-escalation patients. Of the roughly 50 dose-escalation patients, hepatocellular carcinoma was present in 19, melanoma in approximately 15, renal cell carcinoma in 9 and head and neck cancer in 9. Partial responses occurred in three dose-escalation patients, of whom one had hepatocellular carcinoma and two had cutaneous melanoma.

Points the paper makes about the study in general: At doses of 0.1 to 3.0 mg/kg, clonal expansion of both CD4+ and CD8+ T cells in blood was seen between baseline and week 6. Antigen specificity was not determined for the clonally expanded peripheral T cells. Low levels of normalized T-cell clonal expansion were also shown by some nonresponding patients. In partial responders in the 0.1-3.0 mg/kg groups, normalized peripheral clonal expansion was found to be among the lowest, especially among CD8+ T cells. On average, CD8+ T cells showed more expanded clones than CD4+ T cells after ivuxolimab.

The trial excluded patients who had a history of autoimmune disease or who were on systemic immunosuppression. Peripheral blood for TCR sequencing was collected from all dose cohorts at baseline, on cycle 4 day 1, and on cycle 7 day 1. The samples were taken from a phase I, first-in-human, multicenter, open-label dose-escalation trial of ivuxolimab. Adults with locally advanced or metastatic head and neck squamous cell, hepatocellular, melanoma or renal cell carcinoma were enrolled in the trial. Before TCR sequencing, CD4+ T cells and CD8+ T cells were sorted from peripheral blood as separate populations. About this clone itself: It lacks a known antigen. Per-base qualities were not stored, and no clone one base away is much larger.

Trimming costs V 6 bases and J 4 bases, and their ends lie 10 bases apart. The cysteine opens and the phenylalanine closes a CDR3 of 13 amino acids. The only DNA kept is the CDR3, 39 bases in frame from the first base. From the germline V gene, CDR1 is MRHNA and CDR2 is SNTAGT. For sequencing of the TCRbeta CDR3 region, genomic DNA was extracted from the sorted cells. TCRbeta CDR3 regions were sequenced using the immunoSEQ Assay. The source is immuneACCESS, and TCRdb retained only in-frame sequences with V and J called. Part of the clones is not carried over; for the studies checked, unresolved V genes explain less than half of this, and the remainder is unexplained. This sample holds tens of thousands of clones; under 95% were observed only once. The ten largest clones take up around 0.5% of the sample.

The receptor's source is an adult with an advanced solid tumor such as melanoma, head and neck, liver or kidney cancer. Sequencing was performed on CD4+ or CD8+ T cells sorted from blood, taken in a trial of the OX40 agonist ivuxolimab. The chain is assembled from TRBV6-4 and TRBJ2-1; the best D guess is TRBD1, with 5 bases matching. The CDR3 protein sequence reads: CASSQDKYNEQFF. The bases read TGTGCCAGCAGCCAGGACAAATACAATGAGCAGTTCTTC.